The next 6 T cell receptor beta chains were all read from a single sample in a study of cytomegalovirus exposure and HLA in healthy donors. PCR amplification relied on 60 Vbeta primers (plus 13 Jbeta primers). Profiled with immunoSEQ multiplex PCR; TCRdb holds only in-frame clones, not every one. The table has 120,000 to 150,000 clones, approximately 9% seen once. Sequencing used PBMCs. Receptor source: a male donor in good health and CMV-seronegative.

This clone was seen a few times. The chain links TRBV7-9 to TRBJ2-1; D is possibly TRBD2 (5 bases). Looked up from germline, CDR1 is SEHNR and CDR2 is FQNEAQ (reference sequence). Trimming pared 2 bases from V and 6 bases from J, leaving 14 bases between. The CDR3 spans 15 residues. This CDR3 is CASSLQVGDLNEQFF. The CDR3 region has the DNA TGTGCCAGCAGCTTACAGGTGGGAGACCTCAATGAGCAGTTCTTC.

A note on this clone: This CDR3 fails to terminate in the conserved phenylalanine or tryptophan, so it likely reflects a read error. The DNA is omitted, as the CDR3 cannot be located on it reliably, and the CDR3 follows TCRdb's listing. This sequence joins TRBV10-3 and TRBJ2-7; the table's D gene call, TRBD1, was not cross checked with the DNA. The CDR3 length is 9 residues, termini included. Germline V lookup: CDR1 ENHRY, CDR2 SYGVKD. CDR3 in amino acids: CAVNRDRDL.

This chain links TRBV5-6 with TRBJ2-5; 12 nucleotides line up with TRBD1. This CDR3 has 15 amino acids. From germline, CDR1 is SGHDT and CDR2 YYEEEE. V shed 3 bases, J shed 5 bases, and the junction held 5 bases outside the gene matches. CDR3 amino acids: CASSSGTGGAETQYF. The CDR3 DNA is TGTGCCAGCAGCTCCGGGACAGGGGGCGCGGAGACCCAGTACTTC.

This clone has only a few counts. The chain employs TRBV19 and TRBJ1-1, with D hard to call. The CDR3 is made up of 13 amino acids. V was clipped by 0 bases and J by 5 bases, with 7 bases between them. Germline V lookup: CDR1 LNHDA, CDR2 SQIVND (reference sequence). As DNA, the CDR3 is TGTGCCAGTAGTATAGATCCGGGAACTGAAGCTTTCTTT. Its protein is CASSIDPGTEAFF.

This clone was found a few times. The rearrangement uses TRBV29-1 and TRBJ2-7, with D possibly being TRBD1 (5 bases). From germline, CDR1 is SQVTM and CDR2 ANQGSEA. Deletions cut 4 bases from V and 4 bases from J, with 11 bases between. The CDR3 covers 12 residues. The CDR3: CSVGGVRYEQYF. CDR3 bases: TGCAGCGTTGGGGGCGTCAGATACGAGCAGTACTTC.

The chain uses TRBV5-1 and TRBJ1-4; no clear D gene. V shed 2 bases and J shed 2 bases, with 10 bases lying between them. Germline CDR1 reads SGHRS; CDR2 reads YFSETQ. This CDR3 has 15 residues. DNA of the CDR3: TGCGCCAGCAGCTTAGGTGGGCCGACTAATGAAAAACTGTTTTTT. Its protein is CASSLGGPTNEKLFF.